The 5 T cell receptor beta chains below were found in one sample sequenced in a study of human T cells and chemical hapten exposure. Using its own MiXCR run on the RACE reads, TCRdb lists one record per CDR3 protein. The sample includes some 300,000 distinct CDR3 sequences, over 5% of them seen just once. The sample's time point: pre-sensitization, week 0. The treatment was: therapeutic diphenylcyclopropenone sensitization with weekly scalp DPC. This specimen was whole blood, taken in connection with sensitization to the hapten diphenylcyclopropenone (DPC). The receptors come from a woman under 30 with alopecia areata. Some clones in this sample may be carry-over from other donors' samples.

This clonotype was observed many times. This chain joins TRBV7-2 and TRBJ2-5, with TRBD2 matching 12 bases. J gave up 4 bases and V 5 bases, and 8 bases lay outside the gene matches. The CDR3 is 16 residues long. Germline V gives CDR1 SGHTA, CDR2 FQGNSA. The CDR3 is CASSPTLAGGRETQYF. The CDR3 DNA reads TGTGCCAGCAGCCCCACCCTAGCGGGGGGGCGAGAGACCCAGTACTTC.

This clonotype was seen ten or more times. The rearrangement links TRBV3-1 to TRBJ2-3; maybe TRBD1 (6 bases). Per the germline V gene, CDR1 is LGHDT and CDR2 is YNNKEL (reference sequence). V lost 0 bases and J lost 3, with 22 bases in between. This CDR3 spans 19 amino acids. Written as DNA, the CDR3 is TGTGCCAGCAGCCAAGAAGGGGGATCGGGTCGATTAGAGACAGATACGCAGTATTTT. Translation: CASSQEGGSGRLETDTQYF.

This clonotype has a count of ten or more. The chain employs TRBV20-1 and TRBJ2-7; D gene uncertain. Germline assignment: CDR1 DFQATT and CDR2 SNEGSKA (reference sequence). Trimming shortened V by 7 bases and J by 0 bases, and 10 bases separated the two germline ends. This CDR3 has 12 residues. The CDR3 reads CSVQKGSYEQYF. The CDR3 bases are TGCAGTGTCCAAAAAGGCTCCTACGAGCAGTACTTC.

This clonotype was counted ten times or more. V is TRBV11-2 and J is TRBJ2-1; TRBD2 matches at 9 bases. Germline values: CDR1 SGHAT, CDR2 FQNNGV. The CDR3 consists of 14 residues. J gave up 7 bases and V 8 bases, and 9 bases lay outside the gene matches. The CDR3 nucleotides are TGTGCCAGCGGGTTAGCGGGGGCGGGGAATGAGCAGTTCTTC. It translates to CASGLAGAGNEQFF.

The V call is TRBV4-1, the J call TRBJ1-1; D ambiguous. CDR3 length: 14 amino acids. Germline CDR1 MGHRA, CDR2 YSYEKL. V gave up 4 bases and J gave up 2 bases, with 11 bases separating them. CDR3 region: CASSRMQVNTEAFF. DNA for the CDR3: TGCGCCAGCAGCCGGATGCAGGTAAACACTGAAGCTTTCTTT.